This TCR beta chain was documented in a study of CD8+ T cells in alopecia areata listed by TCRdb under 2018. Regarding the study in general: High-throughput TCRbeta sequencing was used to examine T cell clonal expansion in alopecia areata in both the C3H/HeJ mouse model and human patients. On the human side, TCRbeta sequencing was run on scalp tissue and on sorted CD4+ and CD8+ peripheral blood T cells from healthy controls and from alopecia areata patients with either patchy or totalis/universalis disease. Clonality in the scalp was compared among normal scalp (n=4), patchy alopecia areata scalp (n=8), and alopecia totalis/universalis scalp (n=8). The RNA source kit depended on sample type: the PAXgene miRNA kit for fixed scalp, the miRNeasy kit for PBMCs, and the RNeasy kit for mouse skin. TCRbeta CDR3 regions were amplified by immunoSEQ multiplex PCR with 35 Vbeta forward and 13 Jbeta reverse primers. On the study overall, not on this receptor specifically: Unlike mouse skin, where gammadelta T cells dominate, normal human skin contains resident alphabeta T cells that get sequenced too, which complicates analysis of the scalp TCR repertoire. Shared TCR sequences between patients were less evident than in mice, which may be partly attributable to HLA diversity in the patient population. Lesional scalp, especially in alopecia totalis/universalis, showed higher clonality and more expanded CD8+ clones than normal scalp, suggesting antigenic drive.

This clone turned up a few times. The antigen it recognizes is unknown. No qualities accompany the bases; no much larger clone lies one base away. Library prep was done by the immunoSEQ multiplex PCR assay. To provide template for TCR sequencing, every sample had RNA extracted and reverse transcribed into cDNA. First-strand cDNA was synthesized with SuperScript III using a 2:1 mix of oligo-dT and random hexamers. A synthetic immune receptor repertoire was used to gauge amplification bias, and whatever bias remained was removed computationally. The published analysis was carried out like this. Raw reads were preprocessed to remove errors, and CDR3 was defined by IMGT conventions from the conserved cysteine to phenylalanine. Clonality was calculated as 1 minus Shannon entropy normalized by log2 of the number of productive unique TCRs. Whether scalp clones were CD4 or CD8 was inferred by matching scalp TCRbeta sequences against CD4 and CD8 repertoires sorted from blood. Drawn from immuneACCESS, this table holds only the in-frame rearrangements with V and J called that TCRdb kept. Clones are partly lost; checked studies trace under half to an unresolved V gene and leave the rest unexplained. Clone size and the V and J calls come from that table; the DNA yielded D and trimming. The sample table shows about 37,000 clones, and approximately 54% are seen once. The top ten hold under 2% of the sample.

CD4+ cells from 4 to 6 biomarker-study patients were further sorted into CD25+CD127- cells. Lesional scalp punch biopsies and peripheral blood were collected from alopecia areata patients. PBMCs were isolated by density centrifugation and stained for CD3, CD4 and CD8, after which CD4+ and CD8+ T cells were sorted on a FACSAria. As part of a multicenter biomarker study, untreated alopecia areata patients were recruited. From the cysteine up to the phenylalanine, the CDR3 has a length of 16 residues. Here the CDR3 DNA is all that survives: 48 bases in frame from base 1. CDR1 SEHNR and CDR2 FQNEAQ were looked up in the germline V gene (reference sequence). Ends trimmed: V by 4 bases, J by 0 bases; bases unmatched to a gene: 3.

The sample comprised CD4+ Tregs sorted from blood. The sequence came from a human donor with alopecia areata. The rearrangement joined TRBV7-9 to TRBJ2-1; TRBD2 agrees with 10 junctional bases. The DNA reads TGTGCCAGCAGCTCTCTAGCGGGAGTCTCCTACAATGAGCAGTTCTTC. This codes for CASSSLAGVSYNEQFF.